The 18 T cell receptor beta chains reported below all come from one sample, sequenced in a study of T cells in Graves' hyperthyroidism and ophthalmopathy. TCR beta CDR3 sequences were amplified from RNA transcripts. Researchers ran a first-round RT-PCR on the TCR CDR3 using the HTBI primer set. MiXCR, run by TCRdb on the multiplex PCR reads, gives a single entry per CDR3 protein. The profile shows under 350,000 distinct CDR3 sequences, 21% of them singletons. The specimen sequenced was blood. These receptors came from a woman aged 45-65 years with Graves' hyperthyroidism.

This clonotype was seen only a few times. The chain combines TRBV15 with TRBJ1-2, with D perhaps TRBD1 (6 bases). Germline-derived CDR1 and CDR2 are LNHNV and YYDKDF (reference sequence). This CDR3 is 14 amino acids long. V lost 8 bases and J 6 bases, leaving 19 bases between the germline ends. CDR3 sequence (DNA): TGTGCCACCGGCGGGTGGGGGCGCGGGGATGGCTACACCTTC. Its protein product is CATGGWGRGDGYTF. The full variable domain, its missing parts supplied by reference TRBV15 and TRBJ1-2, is DAMVIQNPRYQVTQFGKPVTLSCSQTLNHNVMYWYQQKSSQAPKLLFHYYDKDFNNEADTPDNFQSRRPNTSFCFLDIRSPGLGDTAMYLCATGGWGRGDGYTFGSGTRLTVV.

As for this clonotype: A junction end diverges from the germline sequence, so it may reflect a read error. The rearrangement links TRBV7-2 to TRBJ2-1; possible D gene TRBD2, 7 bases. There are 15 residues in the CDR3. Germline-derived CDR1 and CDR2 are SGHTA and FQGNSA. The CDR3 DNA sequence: TGTGCCAGCACCTTAGTTGGGGGGGCCCTCAATGAGCAGTTCTTC. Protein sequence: CASTLVGGALNEQFF. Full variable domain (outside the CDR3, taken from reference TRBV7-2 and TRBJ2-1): GAGVSQSPSNKVTEKGKDVELRCDPISGHTALYWYRQSLGQGLEFLIYFQGNSAPDKSGLPSDRFSAERTGGSVSTLTIQRTQQEDSAVYLCASTLVGGALNEQFFGPGTRLTVL.

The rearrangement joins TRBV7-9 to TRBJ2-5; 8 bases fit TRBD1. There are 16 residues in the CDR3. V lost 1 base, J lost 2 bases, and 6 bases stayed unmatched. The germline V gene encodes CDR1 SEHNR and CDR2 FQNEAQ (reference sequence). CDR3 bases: TGTGCCAGCAGCTTAGTCGAGACAGGGGTTCAAGAGACCCAGTACTTC. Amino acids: CASSLVETGVQETQYF.

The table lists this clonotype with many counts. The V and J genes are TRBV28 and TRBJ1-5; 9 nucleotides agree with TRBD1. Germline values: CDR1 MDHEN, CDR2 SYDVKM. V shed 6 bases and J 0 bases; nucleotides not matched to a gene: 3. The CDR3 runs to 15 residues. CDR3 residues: CASSLTGGSNQPQHF. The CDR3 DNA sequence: TGTGCCAGCAGCCTGACAGGGGGTAGCAATCAGCCCCAGCATTTT.

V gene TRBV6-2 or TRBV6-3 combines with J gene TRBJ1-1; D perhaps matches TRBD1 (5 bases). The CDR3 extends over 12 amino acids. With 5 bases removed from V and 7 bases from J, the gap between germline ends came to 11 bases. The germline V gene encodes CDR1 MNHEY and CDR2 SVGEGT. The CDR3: CASSSRAREAFF. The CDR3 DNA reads TGTGCCAGCAGTAGCAGGGCACGTGAAGCTTTCTTT.

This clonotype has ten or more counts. CDR3 region: CASSSTGWNYGYTF. DNA for the CDR3: TGTGCCAGCAGCTCGACAGGGTGGAACTATGGCTACACCTTC. This chain connects TRBV7-9 to TRBJ1-2, with TRBD1 matching over 7 bases. The CDR3 is 14 amino acids. Germline V gives CDR1 SEHNR, CDR2 FQNEAQ (reference sequence). V lost 4 bases to trimming and J lost 2 bases; unmatched junction nucleotides: 4.

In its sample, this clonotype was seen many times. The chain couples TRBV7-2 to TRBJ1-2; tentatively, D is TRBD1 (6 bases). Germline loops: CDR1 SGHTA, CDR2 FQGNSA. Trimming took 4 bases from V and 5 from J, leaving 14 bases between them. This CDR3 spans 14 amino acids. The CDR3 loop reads CASSSEQGRYGYTF. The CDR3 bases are TGTGCCAGCAGCTCGGAGCAGGGGCGGTATGGCTACACCTTC. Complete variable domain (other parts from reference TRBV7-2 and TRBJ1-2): GAGVSQSPSNKVTEKGKDVELRCDPISGHTALYWYRQSLGQGLEFLIYFQGNSAPDKSGLPSDRFSAERTGGSVSTLTIQRTQQEDSAVYLCASSSEQGRYGYTFGSGTRLTVV.

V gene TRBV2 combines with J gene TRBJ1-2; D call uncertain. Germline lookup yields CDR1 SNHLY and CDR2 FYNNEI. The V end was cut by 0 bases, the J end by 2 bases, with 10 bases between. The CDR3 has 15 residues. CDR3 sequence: CASSEAPGRNYGYTF. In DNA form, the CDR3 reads TGTGCCAGCAGTGAAGCACCGGGCAGAAACTATGGCTACACCTTC.

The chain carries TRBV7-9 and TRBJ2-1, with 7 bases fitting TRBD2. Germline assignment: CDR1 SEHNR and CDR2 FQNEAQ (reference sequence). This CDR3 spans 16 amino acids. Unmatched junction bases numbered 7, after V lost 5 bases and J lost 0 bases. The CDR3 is CASSHSGWVSYNEQFF. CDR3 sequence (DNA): TGTGCCAGCAGCCATAGCGGGTGGGTCTCCTACAATGAGCAGTTCTTC. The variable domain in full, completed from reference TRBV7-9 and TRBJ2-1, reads DTGVSQNPRHKITKRGQNVTFRCDPISEHNRLYWYRQTLGQGPEFLTYFQNEAQLEKSRLLSDRFSAERPKGSFSTLEIQRTEQGDSAMYLCASSHSGWVSYNEQFFGPGTRLTVL.

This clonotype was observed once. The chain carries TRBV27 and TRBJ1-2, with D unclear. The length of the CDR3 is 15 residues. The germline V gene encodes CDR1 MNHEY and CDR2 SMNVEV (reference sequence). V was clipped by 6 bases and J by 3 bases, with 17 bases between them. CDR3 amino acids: CASSHTPDSYYGYTF. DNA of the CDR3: TGTGCCAGCAGCCACACCCCGGATTCATACTATGGCTACACCTTC.

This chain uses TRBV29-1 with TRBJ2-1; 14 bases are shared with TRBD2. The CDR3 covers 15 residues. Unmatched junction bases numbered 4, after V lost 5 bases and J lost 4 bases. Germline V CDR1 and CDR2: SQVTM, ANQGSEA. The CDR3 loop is CSVSGTSGGYNEQFF. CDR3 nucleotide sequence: TGCAGCGTTTCCGGGACTAGCGGGGGATACAATGAGCAGTTCTTC.

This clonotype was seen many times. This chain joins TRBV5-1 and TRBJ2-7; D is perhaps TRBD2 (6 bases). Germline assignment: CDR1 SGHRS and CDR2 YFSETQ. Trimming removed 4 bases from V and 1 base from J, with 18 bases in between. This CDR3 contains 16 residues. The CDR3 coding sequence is TGCGCCAGCAGCCAGCAGGGTGCGGGACGATCCTACGAGCAGTACTTC. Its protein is CASSQQGAGRSYEQYF.

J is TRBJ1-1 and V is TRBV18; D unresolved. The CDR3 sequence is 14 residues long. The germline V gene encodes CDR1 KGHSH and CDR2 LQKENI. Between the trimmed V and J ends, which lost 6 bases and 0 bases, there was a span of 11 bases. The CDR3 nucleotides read TGTGCCAGCTCCCCGACCAGGTTGAACACTGAAGCTTTCTTT. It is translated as CASSPTRLNTEAFF.

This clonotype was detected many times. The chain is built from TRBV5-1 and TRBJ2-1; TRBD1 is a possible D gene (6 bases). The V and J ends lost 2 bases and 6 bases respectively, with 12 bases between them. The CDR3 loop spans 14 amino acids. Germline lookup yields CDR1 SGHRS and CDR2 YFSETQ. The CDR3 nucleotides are TGCGCCAGCAGCTTCGCACAGGGTCGCAATGAGCAGTTCTTC. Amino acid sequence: CASSFAQGRNEQFF.

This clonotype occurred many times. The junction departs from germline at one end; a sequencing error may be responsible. CDR3 protein: CASSPGPNNEQFF. The CDR3 DNA reads as TGTGCTAGCAGCCCCGGACCGAACAATGAGCAGTTCTTC. This sequence joins TRBV7-7 and TRBJ2-1; D gene unclear. Germline CDR1 reads SSHAT; CDR2 reads FNYEAQ (reference sequence). This CDR3 spans 13 amino acids.

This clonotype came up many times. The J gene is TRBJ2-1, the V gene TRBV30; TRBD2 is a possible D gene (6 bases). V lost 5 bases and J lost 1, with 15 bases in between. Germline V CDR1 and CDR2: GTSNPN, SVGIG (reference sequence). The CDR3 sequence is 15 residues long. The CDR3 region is CAWDGSSASYNEQFF. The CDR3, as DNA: TGTGCCTGGGACGGATCTAGCGCTTCCTACAATGAGCAGTTCTTC.

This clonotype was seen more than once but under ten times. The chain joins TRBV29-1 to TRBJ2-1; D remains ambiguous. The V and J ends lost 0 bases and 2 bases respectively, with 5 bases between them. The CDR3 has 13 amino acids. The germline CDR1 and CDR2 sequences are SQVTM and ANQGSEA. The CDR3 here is CSVEDRPYNEQFF. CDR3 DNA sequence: TGCAGCGTTGAAGACCGGCCCTACAATGAGCAGTTCTTC.

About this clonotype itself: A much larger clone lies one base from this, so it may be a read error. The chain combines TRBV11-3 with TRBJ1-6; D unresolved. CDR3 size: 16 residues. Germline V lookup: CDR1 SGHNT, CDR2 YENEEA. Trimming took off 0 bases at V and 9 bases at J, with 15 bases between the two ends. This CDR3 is CASSLEAGPAGSPLHF. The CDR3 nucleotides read TGTGCCAGCAGCTTAGAGGCTGGGCCTGCCGGTTCACCCCTCCACTTT.